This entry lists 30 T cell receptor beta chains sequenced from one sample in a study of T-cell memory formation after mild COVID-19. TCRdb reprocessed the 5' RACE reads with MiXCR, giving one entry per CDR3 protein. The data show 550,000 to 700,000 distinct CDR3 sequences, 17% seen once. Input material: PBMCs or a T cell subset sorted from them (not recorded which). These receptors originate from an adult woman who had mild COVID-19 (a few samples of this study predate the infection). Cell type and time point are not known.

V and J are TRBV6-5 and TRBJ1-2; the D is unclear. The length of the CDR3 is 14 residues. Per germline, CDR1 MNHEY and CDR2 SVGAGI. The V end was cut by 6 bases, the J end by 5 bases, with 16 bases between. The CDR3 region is CASSSDREKYGYTF. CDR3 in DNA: TGTGCCAGCAGCTCCGACCGGGAGAAATATGGCTACACCTTC.

The CDR3: CASSEQQGTGETQYF. The DNA for the CDR3 is TGTGCCAGCAGCGAACAACAGGGGACCGGGGAGACCCAGTACTTC. The rearrangement joins TRBV7-2 to TRBJ2-5, with 7 bases fitting TRBD1. CDR3 length: 15 residues. Germline V lookup: CDR1 SGHTA, CDR2 FQGNSA. V dropped 5 bases and J dropped 5; count of bases not matched to a gene: 11.

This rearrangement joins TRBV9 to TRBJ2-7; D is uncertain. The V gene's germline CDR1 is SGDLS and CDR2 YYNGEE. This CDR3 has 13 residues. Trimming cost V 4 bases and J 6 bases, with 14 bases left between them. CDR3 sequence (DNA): TGTGCCAGCAGCCCCTGGACCGCGAGCGAGCAGTACTTC. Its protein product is CASSPWTASEQYF.

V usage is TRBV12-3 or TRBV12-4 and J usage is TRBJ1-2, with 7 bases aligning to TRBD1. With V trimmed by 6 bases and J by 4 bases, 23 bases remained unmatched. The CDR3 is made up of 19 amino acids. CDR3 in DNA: TGTGCCAGCAGGAACGAAGGGTCTCTAGGGGGCGGAAGGGGCTATGGCTACACCTTC. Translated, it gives CASRNEGSLGGGRGYGYTF.

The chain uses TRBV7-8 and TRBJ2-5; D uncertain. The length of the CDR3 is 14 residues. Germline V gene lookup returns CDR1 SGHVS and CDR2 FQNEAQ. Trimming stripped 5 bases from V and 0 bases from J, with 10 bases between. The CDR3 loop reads CASSPPLDQETQYF. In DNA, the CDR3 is TGTGCCAGCAGCCCCCCCCTGGACCAAGAGACCCAGTACTTC. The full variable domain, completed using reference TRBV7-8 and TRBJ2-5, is GAGVSQSPRYKVAKRGQDVALRCDPISGHVSLFWYQQALGQGPEFLTYFQNEAQLDKSGLPSDRFFAERPEGSVSTLKIQRTQQEDSAVYLCASSPPLDQETQYFGPGTRLLVL.

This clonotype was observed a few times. CDR3 residues: CASSPSQGAGVGETQYF. The CDR3 nucleotides are TGTGCCAGCAGTCCTAGCCAGGGGGCGGGGGTAGGAGAGACCCAGTACTTC. The chain joins TRBV9 to TRBJ2-5; TRBD1 is a possible D gene (8 bases). Germline V CDR1 and CDR2: SGDLS, YYNGEE. The CDR3 is 17 residues long. The ends were cut back, 5 bases at V and 4 bases at J, with 24 bases in the middle. Variable domain in full (rest from reference TRBV9 and TRBJ2-5): DSGVTQTPKHLITATGQRVTLRCSPRSGDLSVYWYQQSLDQGLQFLIQYYNGEERAKGNILERFSAQQFPDLHSELNLSSLELGDSALYFCASSPSQGAGVGETQYFGPGTRLLVL.

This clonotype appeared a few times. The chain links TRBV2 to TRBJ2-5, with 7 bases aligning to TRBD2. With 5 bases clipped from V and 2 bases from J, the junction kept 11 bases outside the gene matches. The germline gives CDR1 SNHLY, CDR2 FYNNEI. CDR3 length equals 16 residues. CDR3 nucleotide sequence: TGTGCCAGCAGTCGCCTGACTAGCAGCGCACAAGAGACCCAGTACTTC. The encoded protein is CASSRLTSSAQETQYF.

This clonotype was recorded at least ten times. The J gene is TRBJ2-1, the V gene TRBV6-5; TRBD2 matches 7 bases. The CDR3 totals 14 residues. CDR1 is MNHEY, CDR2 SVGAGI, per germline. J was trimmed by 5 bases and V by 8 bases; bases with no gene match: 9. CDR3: CASFGGGPHNEQFF. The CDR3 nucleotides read TGTGCCAGCTTCGGGGGAGGGCCCCACAATGAGCAGTTCTTC.

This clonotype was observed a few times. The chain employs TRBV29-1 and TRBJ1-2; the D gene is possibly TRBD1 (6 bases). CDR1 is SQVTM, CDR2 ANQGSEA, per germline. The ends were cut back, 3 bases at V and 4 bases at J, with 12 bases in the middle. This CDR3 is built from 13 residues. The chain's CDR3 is CSVERGRVYGYTF. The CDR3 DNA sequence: TGCAGCGTTGAGCGGGGGCGCGTCTATGGCTACACCTTC.

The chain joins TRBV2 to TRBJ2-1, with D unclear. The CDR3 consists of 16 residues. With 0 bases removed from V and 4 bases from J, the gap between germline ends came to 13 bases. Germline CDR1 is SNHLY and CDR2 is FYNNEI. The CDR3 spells CASSEARRHLYNEQFF. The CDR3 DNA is TGTGCCAGCAGTGAAGCGAGGCGACACCTGTACAATGAGCAGTTCTTC.

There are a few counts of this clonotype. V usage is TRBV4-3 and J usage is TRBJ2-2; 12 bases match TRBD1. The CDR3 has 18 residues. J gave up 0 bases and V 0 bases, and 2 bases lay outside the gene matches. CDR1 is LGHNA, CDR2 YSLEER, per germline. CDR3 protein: CASSQEGTGGANTGELFF. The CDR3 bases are TGCGCCAGCAGCCAAGAAGGGACAGGGGGCGCGAACACCGGGGAGCTGTTTTTT.

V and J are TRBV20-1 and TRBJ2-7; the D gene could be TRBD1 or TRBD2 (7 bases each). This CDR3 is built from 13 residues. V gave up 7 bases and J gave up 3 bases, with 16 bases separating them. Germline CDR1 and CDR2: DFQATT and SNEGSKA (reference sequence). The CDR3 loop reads CSVRGDRDYEQYF. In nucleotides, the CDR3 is TGCAGTGTCCGGGGGGACAGAGACTACGAGCAGTACTTC.

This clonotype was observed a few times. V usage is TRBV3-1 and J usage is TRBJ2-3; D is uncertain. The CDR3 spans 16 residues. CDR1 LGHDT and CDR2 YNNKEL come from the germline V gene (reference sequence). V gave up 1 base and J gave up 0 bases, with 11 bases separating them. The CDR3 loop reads CASSQGHIPSTDTQYF. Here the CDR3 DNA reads TGTGCCAGCAGCCAAGGGCACATCCCTAGCACAGATACGCAGTATTTT.

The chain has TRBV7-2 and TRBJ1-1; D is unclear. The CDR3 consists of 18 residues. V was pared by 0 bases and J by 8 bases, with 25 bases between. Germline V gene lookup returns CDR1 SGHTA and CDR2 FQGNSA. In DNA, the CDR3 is TGTGCCAGCAGCTTAGCGCGCGGGAGCCGAAATAGGTACAGCGAAGCTTTCTTT. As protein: CASSLARGSRNRYSEAFF.

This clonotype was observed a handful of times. The CDR3 reads CASSPRLAGLTDTQYF. The CDR3, as DNA: TGTGCCAGCAGCCCGAGACTAGCGGGCCTCACAGATACGCAGTATTTT. The rearrangement joins TRBV7-9 to TRBJ2-3; the match to TRBD2 covers 10 bases. Germline CDR1 reads SEHNR; CDR2 reads FQNEAQ (reference sequence). This CDR3 is 16 amino acids long. J lost 2 bases, V lost 5 bases, and 7 bases had no gene match.

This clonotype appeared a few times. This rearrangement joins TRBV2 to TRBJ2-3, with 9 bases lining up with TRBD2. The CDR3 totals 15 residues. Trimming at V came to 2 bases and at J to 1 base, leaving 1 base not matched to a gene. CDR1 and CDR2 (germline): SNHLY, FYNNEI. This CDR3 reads CASSEPSGGTDTQYF. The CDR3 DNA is TGTGCCAGCAGTGAACCTAGCGGGGGCACAGATACGCAGTATTTT. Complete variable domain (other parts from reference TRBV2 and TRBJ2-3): EPEVTQTPSHQVTQMGQEVILRCVPISNHLYFYWYRQILGQKVEFLVSFYNNEISEKSEIFDDQFSVERPDGSNFTLKIRSTKLEDSAMYFCASSEPSGGTDTQYFGPGTRLTVL.

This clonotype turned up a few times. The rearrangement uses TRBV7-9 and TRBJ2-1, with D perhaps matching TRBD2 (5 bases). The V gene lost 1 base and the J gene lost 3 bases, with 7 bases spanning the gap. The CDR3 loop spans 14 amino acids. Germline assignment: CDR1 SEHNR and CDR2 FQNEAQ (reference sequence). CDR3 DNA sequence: TGTGCCAGCAGCTTAGTTAGCGTCTACAATGAGCAGTTCTTC. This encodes CASSLVSVYNEQFF. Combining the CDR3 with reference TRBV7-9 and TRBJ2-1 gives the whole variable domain DTGVSQNPRHKITKRGQNVTFRCDPISEHNRLYWYRQTLGQGPEFLTYFQNEAQLEKSRLLSDRFSAERPKGSFSTLEIQRTEQGDSAMYLCASSLVSVYNEQFFGPGTRLTVL.

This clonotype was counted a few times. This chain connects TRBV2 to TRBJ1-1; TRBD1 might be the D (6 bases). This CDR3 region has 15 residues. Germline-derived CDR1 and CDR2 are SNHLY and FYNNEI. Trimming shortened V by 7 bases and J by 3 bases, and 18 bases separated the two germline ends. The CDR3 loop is CASTLLPPGDTEAFF. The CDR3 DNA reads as TGTGCCAGCACCCTACTCCCTCCAGGGGACACTGAAGCTTTCTTT.

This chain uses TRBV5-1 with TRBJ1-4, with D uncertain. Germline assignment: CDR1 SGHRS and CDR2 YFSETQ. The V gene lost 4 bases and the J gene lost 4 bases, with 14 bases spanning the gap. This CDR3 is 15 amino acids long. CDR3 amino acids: CASSADGRGNEKLFF. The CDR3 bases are TGCGCCAGCAGCGCCGACGGGCGAGGTAATGAAAAACTGTTTTTT.

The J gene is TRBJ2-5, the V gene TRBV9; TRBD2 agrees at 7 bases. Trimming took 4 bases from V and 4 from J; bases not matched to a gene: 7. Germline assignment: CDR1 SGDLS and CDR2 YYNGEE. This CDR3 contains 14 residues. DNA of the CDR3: TGTGCCAGCAGCTCCCACGGGGGGACAGAGACCCAGTACTTC. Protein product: CASSSHGGTETQYF.

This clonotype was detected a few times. The CDR3 DNA reads TGTGCCAGCAGCCACCCCGGCGGAGATACGCAGTATTTT. The encoded protein is CASSHPGGDTQYF. This chain uses TRBV7-9 with TRBJ2-3; D unclear. Germline-derived CDR1 and CDR2 are SEHNR and FQNEAQ (reference sequence). The CDR3 extends over 13 amino acids. Trimming removed 5 bases at V and 5 bases at J, with 11 bases between.

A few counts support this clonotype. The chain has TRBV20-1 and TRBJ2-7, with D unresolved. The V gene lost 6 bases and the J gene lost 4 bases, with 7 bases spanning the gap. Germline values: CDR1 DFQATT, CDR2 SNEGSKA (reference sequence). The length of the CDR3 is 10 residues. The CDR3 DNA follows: TGCAGTGCCAGTCGGTACGAGCAGTACTTC. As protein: CSASRYEQYF.

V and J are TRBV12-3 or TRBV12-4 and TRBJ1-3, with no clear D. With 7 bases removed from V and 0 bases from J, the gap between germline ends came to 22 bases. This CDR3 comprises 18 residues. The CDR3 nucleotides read TGTGCCAGCAACAGTCCCCCGGCACGGGGATCCTCTGGAAACACCATATATTTT. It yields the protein CASNSPPARGSSGNTIYF.

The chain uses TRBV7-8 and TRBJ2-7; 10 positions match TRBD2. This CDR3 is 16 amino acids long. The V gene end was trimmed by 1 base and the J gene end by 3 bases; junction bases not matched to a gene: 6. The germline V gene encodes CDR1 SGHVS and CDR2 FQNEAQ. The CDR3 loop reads CASSLVGTSENYEQYF. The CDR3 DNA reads TGTGCCAGCAGCTTAGTCGGGACTAGCGAGAACTACGAGCAGTACTTC.

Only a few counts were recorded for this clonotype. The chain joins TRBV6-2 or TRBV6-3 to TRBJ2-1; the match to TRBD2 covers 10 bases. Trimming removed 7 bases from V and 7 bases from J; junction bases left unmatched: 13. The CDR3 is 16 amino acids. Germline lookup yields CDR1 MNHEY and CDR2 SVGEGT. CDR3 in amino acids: CASTWRTSGIGNEQFF. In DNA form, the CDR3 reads TGTGCCAGCACTTGGCGGACTAGCGGAATTGGGAATGAGCAGTTCTTC.

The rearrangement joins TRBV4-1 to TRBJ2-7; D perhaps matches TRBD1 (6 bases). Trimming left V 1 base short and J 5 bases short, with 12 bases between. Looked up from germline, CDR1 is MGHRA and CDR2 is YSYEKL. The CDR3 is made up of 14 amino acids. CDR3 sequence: CASSQGWAGDEQYF. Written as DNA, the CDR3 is TGCGCCAGCAGCCAAGGGTGGGCAGGGGACGAGCAGTACTTC.

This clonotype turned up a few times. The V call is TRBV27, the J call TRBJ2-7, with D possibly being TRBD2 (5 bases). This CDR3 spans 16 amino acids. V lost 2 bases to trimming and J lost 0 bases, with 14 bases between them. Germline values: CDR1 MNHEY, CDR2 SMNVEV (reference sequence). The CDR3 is CASSLALGGSSYEQYF. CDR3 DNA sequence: TGTGCCAGCAGTTTAGCCCTGGGTGGGAGCTCCTACGAGCAGTACTTC.

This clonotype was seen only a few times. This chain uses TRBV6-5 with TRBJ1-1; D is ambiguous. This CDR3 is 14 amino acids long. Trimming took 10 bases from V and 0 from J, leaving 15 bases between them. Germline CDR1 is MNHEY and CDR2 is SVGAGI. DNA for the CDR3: TGTGCCACCACCCCGGGTGTAATGAACACTGAAGCTTTCTTT. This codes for CATTPGVMNTEAFF.

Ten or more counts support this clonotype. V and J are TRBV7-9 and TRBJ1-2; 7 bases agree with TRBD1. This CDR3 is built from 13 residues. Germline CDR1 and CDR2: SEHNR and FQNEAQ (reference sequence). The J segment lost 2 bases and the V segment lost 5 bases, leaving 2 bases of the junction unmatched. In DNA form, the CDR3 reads TGTGCCAGCAGCCCGACAGGGAACTATGGCTACACCTTC. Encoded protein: CASSPTGNYGYTF.

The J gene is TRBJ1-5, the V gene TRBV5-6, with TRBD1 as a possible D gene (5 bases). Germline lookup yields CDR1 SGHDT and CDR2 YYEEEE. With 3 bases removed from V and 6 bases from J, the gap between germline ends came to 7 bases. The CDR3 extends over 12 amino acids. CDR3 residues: CASSSGSQPQHF. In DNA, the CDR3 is TGTGCCAGCAGCTCAGGGTCTCAGCCCCAGCATTTT. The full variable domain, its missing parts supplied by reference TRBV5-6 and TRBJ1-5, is DAGVTQSPTHLIKTRGQQVTLRCSPKSGHDTVSWYQQALGQGPQFIFQYYEEEERQRGNFPDRFSGHQFPNYSSELNVNALLLGDSALYLCASSSGSQPQHFGDGTRLSIL.